Sequencing of this T cell receptor beta chain was carried out in a study of OX40 agonist ivuxolimab in advanced cancers. Overall study: Partial responses were achieved by three patients, of whom one had hepatocellular carcinoma and two had cutaneous melanoma.

Clones were read by immunoSEQ multiplex PCR, and TCRdb kept only the in-frame ones, dropping some. This sample has around 90,000 clones; around 87% occur once, and the top ten carry roughly 4.5%. Trimming took 4 bases from V and 3 from J; bases not matched to a gene: 8. This CDR3 is built from 15 residues. Germline assignment: CDR1 SGHRS and CDR2 YFSETQ. The chain combines TRBV5-1 with TRBJ2-7; 9 nucleotides match TRBD2. This sequence was found in an adult with an advanced solid tumor such as melanoma, head and neck, liver or kidney cancer. Source: CD4+ or CD8+ T cells sorted from blood, taken in a trial of the OX40 agonist ivuxolimab. The CDR3 protein is CASSQTSGLNYEQYF. DNA for the CDR3: TGCGCCAGCAGCCAGACTAGCGGACTTAACTACGAGCAGTACTTC.